Listed here are 10 T cell receptor beta chains from one sample, sequenced in a study of blood T cell repertoires in COVID-19. This table comes from immunoSEQ multiplex PCR, and its TCRdb copy is limited to in-frame clones, with some not included. The table lists 150,000 to 200,000 clones, over 75% of them singletons. Sequenced material: PBMCs or T cells enriched from blood (not recorded which). These receptors originate from a woman between 18 and 30 years old who had recovered from COVID-19.

The chain couples TRBV28 to TRBJ2-7; 7 bases map to TRBD1. This CDR3 contains 14 residues. The germline V gene encodes CDR1 MDHEN and CDR2 SYDVKM. With 5 bases clipped from V and 2 bases from J, the junction kept 6 bases outside the gene matches. The CDR3 protein is CASSLLGQAYEQYF. The CDR3 nucleotides are TGTGCCAGCAGTCTACTAGGACAGGCCTACGAGCAGTACTTC. The whole variable domain, filled in from reference TRBV28 and TRBJ2-7, reads DVKVTQSSRYLVKRTGEKVFLECVQDMDHENMFWYRQDPGLGLRLIYFSYDVKMKEKGDIPEGYSVSREKKERFSLILESASTNQTSMYLCASSLLGQAYEQYFGPGTRLTVT.

The chain couples TRBV30 to TRBJ2-7; the match to TRBD2 covers 9 bases. CDR1 is GTSNPN and CDR2 is SVGIG in the germline V gene (reference sequence). Trimming cost V 3 bases and J 1 base; bases outside gene matches: 7. The CDR3 covers 15 residues. The CDR3 reads CAWSRTSGLSYEQYF. The CDR3 DNA follows: TGTGCCTGGAGCCGAACTAGCGGGCTTTCCTACGAGCAGTACTTC. Variable domain in full (rest from reference TRBV30 and TRBJ2-7): SQTIHQWPATLVQPVGSPLSLECTVEGTSNPNLYWYRQAAGRGLQLLFYSVGIGQISSEVPQNLSASRPQDRQFILSSKKLLLSDSGFYLCAWSRTSGLSYEQYFGPGTRLTVT.

The gene calls are TRBV5-4 and TRBJ1-1, with a tentative D call TRBD1 (6 bases). Trimming removed 2 bases at V and 1 base at J, with 9 bases between. Germline V gives CDR1 SGHNT, CDR2 YYREEE (reference sequence). This CDR3 spans 14 amino acids. CDR3 sequence reads: CASSLGQQNTEAFF. DNA of the CDR3: TGTGCCAGCAGCTTAGGACAGCAGAACACTGAAGCTTTCTTT.

The CDR3 DNA follows: TGTGCCAGCAGCTGGATGGACGTAGGACTCAAGGGCTACACCTTC. This sequence encodes CASSWMDVGLKGYTF. The V and J genes are TRBV5-4 and TRBJ1-2; D is undetermined. Germline CDR1 is SGHNT and CDR2 is YYREEE (reference sequence). The germline V and J ends were trimmed by 3 bases and 8 bases, with 20 bases remaining between them. The CDR3 totals 15 residues.

This chain connects TRBV7-2 to TRBJ2-2, with a possible D match to TRBD1 (5 bases). The CDR3 has 17 amino acids. The V end lost 1 base, the J end lost 5 bases, and 17 bases lay between the germline ends. Germline V gene sequence: CDR1 SGHTA, CDR2 FQGNSA. The CDR3 sequence is CASSLGLGPQGTGELFF. The DNA for the CDR3 is TGTGCCAGCAGCTTAGGGCTAGGTCCTCAGGGAACCGGGGAGCTGTTTTTT.

The chain employs TRBV28 and TRBJ2-5; TRBD1 agrees at 10 bases. Losses at the gene ends were 6 bases for V and 5 bases for J; bases not matched to a gene: 9. CDR1 and CDR2 from the germline V gene are MDHEN and SYDVKM. The CDR3 length is 15 residues. CDR3: CASRPQTGGAETQYF. The CDR3 DNA is TGTGCCAGCAGACCCCAGACAGGGGGCGCGGAGACCCAGTACTTC.

This clone came up a few times. The J gene is TRBJ1-1, the V gene TRBV5-1; TRBD1 aligns across 8 bases. This CDR3 has 16 amino acids. Germline V gene data show CDR1 as SGHRS and CDR2 as YFSETQ. The ends lost 3 bases at V and 4 bases at J; junction bases unmatched: 11. CDR3 in amino acids: CASSSSPDREVTEAFF. In DNA, the CDR3 is TGCGCCAGCAGCTCCTCCCCGGACAGGGAGGTCACTGAAGCTTTCTTT.

V usage is TRBV7-6 and J usage is TRBJ2-2, with D possibly TRBD2 on 6 matching bases. CDR3 length: 17 amino acids. Trimming left V 1 base short and J 3 bases short, with 15 bases between. CDR1 is SGHVS, CDR2 FNYEAQ, per germline. In DNA, the CDR3 is TGTGCCAGCAGCTTAGGTCAGGGACTGGTTTACACCGGGGAGCTGTTTTTT. Translating it yields CASSLGQGLVYTGELFF.

This rearrangement joins TRBV18 to TRBJ1-4, with D possibly TRBD1 on 5 matching bases. The CDR3 consists of 15 residues. Trimming removed 6 bases from V and 1 base from J, with 12 bases in between. Germline CDR1 and CDR2: KGHSH and LQKENI. The CDR3 DNA follows: TGTGCCAGCTCCGCGCCGGGGGGAACTAATGAAAAACTGTTTTTT. Its protein is CASSAPGGTNEKLFF. Full variable domain (rest looked up from reference TRBV18 and TRBJ1-4): NAGVMQNPRHLVRRRGQEARLRCSPMKGHSHVYWYRQLPEEGLKFMVYLQKENIIDESGMPKERFSAEFPKEGPSILRIQQVVRGDSAAYFCASSAPGGTNEKLFFGSGTQLSVL.

This rearrangement joins TRBV12-3 or TRBV12-4 to TRBJ2-1; D is ambiguous. The CDR3 covers 13 residues. Trimming took off 5 bases at V and 4 bases at J, with 9 bases between the two ends. The DNA of the CDR3 is TGTGCCAGCAGTGATGGGCAGTACAATGAGCAGTTCTTC. As protein: CASSDGQYNEQFF.